One sample yielded the 2 T cell receptor beta chains listed below, sequenced in a study of PD-1 blockade in classical Hodgkin lymphoma. Time point meaning: cycle 4 day 1 (C4D1), after six to seven weeks of nivolumab. In every patient, relapse followed autologous stem cell transplantation, while exposure to brentuximab vedotin differed. The data were produced by immunoSEQ multiplex PCR, yet TCRdb's version contains in-frame clones alone and is incomplete. The repertoire holds about 39,000 clones, with around 80% as singletons. The sequences come from peripheral blood mononuclear cells (PBMCs), collected before the fourth cycle of nivolumab. All receptors derive from a human donor with classical Hodgkin lymphoma.

The genes are TRBV10-2 and TRBJ2-7; TRBD2 matches at 8 bases. V lost 9 bases and J lost 7; bases outside the gene matches: 5. The CDR3 extends over 11 amino acids. CDR1 WSHSY and CDR2 SAAADI come from the germline V gene. The CDR3 sequence: CASLAGREQYF. Written as DNA, the CDR3 is TGCGCCAGTTTAGCGGGGCGGGAGCAGTACTTC.

This clone has only one observation. The chain has TRBV11-2 and TRBJ2-5; D perhaps matches TRBD2 (6 bases). CDR3 size: 14 residues. CDR1 SGHAT and CDR2 FQNNGV come from the germline V gene. Trimming cost V 1 base and J 1 base, with 7 bases left between them. The DNA for the CDR3 is TGTGCCAGCAGCTTAGTGCGGGGCCAAGAGACCCAGTACTTC. It specifies CASSLVRGQETQYF.